Listed below are T cell receptor beta chains from one sample, sequenced in a study of T cell repertoires in cytomegalovirus infection. Each CDR3 protein is one row after TCRdb ran MiXCR on the reads. The sample holds around 740,000 distinct CDR3 sequences, about 40% seen once. Sequencing was performed on PBMCs. These receptor sequences come from a human donor in good health (CMV status not recorded). Some clones in this sample may be carry-over from other donors' samples. The CDR3 runs from the conserved cysteine through the conserved F or W. D genes are given only for firm matches. Only part of the rows carry a size: once, few, many, or a class if the clone is expanded.

d_gene,v_gene,j_gene,abundance,CDR3aa
.,TRBV29-1,TRBJ2-3,few,CSVFGRGGITTDTQYF
TRBD2,TRBV12-3/TRBV12-4,TRBJ2-3,.,CASSRLGREGLRADTQYF
.,TRBV28,TRBJ1-1,.,CASSVRNRNTEAFF
.,TRBV6-2/TRBV6-3,TRBJ2-6,.,CASHYSGANVLTF
TRBD1,TRBV27,TRBJ1-6,.,CASRPYRDRSNNSPLHF
.,TRBV18,TRBJ1-5,.,CASSPTARGGGAQHF
.,TRBV25-1,TRBJ1-1,.,CASSDGGIEAFF
TRBD1,TRBV12-3/TRBV12-4,TRBJ1-4,many,CASRDSHEKLFF
.,TRBV7-6,TRBJ2-5,.,CASSLSPDLGTQYF
.,TRBV19,TRBJ2-7,.,CASSMEGWDEQYF
TRBD1,TRBV6-1,TRBJ2-5,many,CASSESRTGGSTQYF
.,TRBV7-2,TRBJ2-3,many,CASIWTSDTQYF
.,TRBV7-8,TRBJ1-4,many,CASSLAVRALATNEKLFF
TRBD1,TRBV19,TRBJ1-5,.,CASSTGQGPQPQHF
.,TRBV12-3/TRBV12-4,TRBJ1-3,.,CALMRWGNTIYF
.,TRBV7-8,TRBJ1-5,.,CASSLIQEGNQPQHF
TRBD1,TRBV6-5,TRBJ2-7,few,CASRRQGGTSYEQYF
.,TRBV7-9,TRBJ2-7,few,CASSSPVGTTWPYEQYF
TRBD1,TRBV24-1,TRBJ1-5,few,CATSDSPTGTSNQPQHF
TRBD1,TRBV5-1,TRBJ1-1,.,CASSLEGQGAGNTEAFF
.,TRBV7-2,TRBJ1-4,few,CASGINEKLFF
.,TRBV7-2,TRBJ2-7,many,CASSLLRGASYEQYF
TRBD2,TRBV7-2,TRBJ2-3,many,CASSLRMTSGRDTQYF
TRBD1,TRBV7-8,TRBJ1-4,few,CASSLGTGWHEKLFF
TRBD1,TRBV4-1,TRBJ2-7,few,CASSQDRDSEQYF
.,TRBV18,TRBJ1-2,few,CASSPLPGNPPEGYTF
TRBD1,TRBV5-8,TRBJ1-2,.,CASSGRQGLGYGYTF
TRBD2,TRBV5-1,TRBJ2-3,.,CASSPRTSAHVNTQYF
.,TRBV27,TRBJ1-6,.,CASSLNTGSSYNSPRPF
TRBD2,TRBV7-8,TRBJ2-2,.,CASSPVLAGELTFTGELFF
TRBD1,TRBV28,TRBJ2-1,.,CASSLVQGANEQFF
TRBD2,TRBV5-1,TRBJ2-7,few,CASSLVLAGHEQYF
TRBD2,TRBV5-1,TRBJ2-3,.,CASSSPSGGDTQCF
TRBD1,TRBV6-1,TRBJ2-1,many,CASSPGTVGFLSSYNEQFF
.,TRBV2,TRBJ1-5,few,CASNDQGGGQPQHF
.,TRBV7-2,TRBJ2-2,few,CASSLTLTGELFF
.,TRBV11-2,TRBJ1-2,few,CASSLVSWEGYTF
.,TRBV13,TRBJ1-4,few,CASSNRQHYNEKLFF
TRBD1,TRBV12-3/TRBV12-4,TRBJ2-2,once,CASITGGQGTGELFF
.,TRBV7-6,TRBJ2-1,.,CASRLGGTPKNEQFF
TRBD1,TRBV12-3/TRBV12-4,TRBJ2-6,.,CASSLATGPGANVLTF
TRBD2,TRBV6-6,TRBJ2-1,few,CASYDGGASEQFF
TRBD1,TRBV7-9,TRBJ2-2,.,CASSLPRRLGQEDKTGELFF
.,TRBV19,TRBJ2-1,.,CASSIAGNSYNEQFF
.,TRBV14,TRBJ2-5,.,CASRHRDAETQYF
.,TRBV14,TRBJ2-1,.,CASSQSTEQFF
.,TRBV5-5,TRBJ1-6,.,CASSFSGQWNSPFHF
TRBD1,TRBV20-1,TRBJ2-7,few,CSARGQGGGNYEQYF
.,TRBV7-9,TRBJ2-3,.,CASSVSVTDTHYF
TRBD2,TRBV28,TRBJ2-7,.,CASSLSAGRGGYEQYF
TRBD1,TRBV5-1,TRBJ1-2,few,CASSLASVDRGYGYTF
TRBD1,TRBV12-3/TRBV12-4,TRBJ1-2,few,CASSRGTGFGYTF
TRBD1,TRBV4-1,TRBJ1-5,few,CASSQGDRELQPQHF
.,TRBV7-2,TRBJ2-1,few,CASRSLTEQFF
TRBD1,TRBV7-8,TRBJ1-1,many,CASSINSRTGADTEAFF
.,TRBV18,TRBJ1-4,few,CASSPSGTPIFNEKLFF
TRBD2,TRBV27,TRBJ2-1,.,CASKTVAGGLYNEQFF
TRBD1,TRBV5-1,TRBJ1-4,.,CASRVGQGAELYEKLFF
TRBD1,TRBV24-1,TRBJ2-1,.,CATSGPDRGLTGTFYNEQFF
.,TRBV5-6,TRBJ1-1,few,CASSSTSDTEAFF